This TCR beta chain was observed in a study of T cell repertoires in cytomegalovirus infection. Study information: Newly reported HLA-C-restricted and thoroughly characterized HLA-B-restricted CMV epitopes were employed. CMV infection and matching HLA type were both indicated by public TCR beta signatures.

TCRdb reprocessed the reads via MiXCR and lists one record per CDR3 protein. The sample holds about 830,000 distinct CDR3 sequences, about 31% seen once. Trimming took off 1 base at V and 3 bases at J, with 10 bases between the two ends. CDR1 and CDR2 (germline): SGHTA, FQGNSA. The length of the CDR3 is 14 residues. Study-wide results and limits: Carriers of CMV and the relevant HLA type were discriminated by public TCR beta frequency. The response measured ex vivo was dominated by TCR beta clonotypes (HLA-C-restricted and CMV-specific).

About this clonotype: The antigen remains undetermined. A much larger clone differs from this one at a single base, so this may be a read error.

The sequence was obtained from a human donor in good health (CMV status not recorded). Some clones in this sample may be carry-over from other donors' samples. This sequence joins TRBV7-2 and TRBJ2-7, with D uncertain. The material sequenced was cultured CD8+ T cells from PBMCs, taken from culture after CMV antigen stimulation. In nucleotides, the CDR3 is TGTGCCAGCAGCTTAGGGTTATGGGGCTACGAGCAGTACGTC. Translation gives CASSLGLWGYEQYV.